Listed below are T cell receptor beta chains from one sample, sequenced in a study of blood T cell repertoires in COVID-19. The method was immunoSEQ multiplex PCR; TCRdb's version includes in-frame clones alone and lacks a portion of them. Altogether about 51,000 clones are present, around 93% being singletons, with the ten largest covering about 3.4%. The sample was peripheral blood. Receptors originate from a man aged 50 to 59 with acute or convalescent COVID-19. The CDR3 runs from the conserved cysteine through the conserved F or W. The D gene is left open where the match is weak. Some rows have no size entry. The others give once, few or many, or a class for an expanded clone.

-	TRBV25-1	TRBJ2-7	-	TGTGCCAGCAGTGAATACGCCGGGGGCGAGCAGTACTTC	CASSEYAGGEQYF
TRBD1	TRBV5-1	TRBJ1-3	-	TGCGCCAGCAGGCCTTTTGGGACAGGGCTAAAGAACACCATATATTTT	CASRPFGTGLKNTIYF
TRBD1	TRBV15	TRBJ1-1	few	TGTGCCACCAGCAGGGAACAGGGGCCGGCTGAAGCTTTCTTT	CATSREQGPAEAFF
-	TRBV6-5	TRBJ2-1	-	TGTGCCAGCAGTTACTCGAGTAGAGGGTCAAGCAATGAGCAGTTCTTC	CASSYSSRGSSNEQFF
-	TRBV18	TRBJ1-1	-	TGTGCCAGCTCACCCTCGGCAGGACTTCTGAACACTGAAGCTTTCTTT	CASSPSAGLLNTEAFF
TRBD2	TRBV5-8	TRBJ2-3	-	TGTGCCAGCAGCTTGAGGCCGGGGGGGCCGAATACGCAGTATTTT	CASSLRPGGPNTQYF
TRBD1	TRBV24-1	TRBJ2-3	-	TGTGCCACCAGTGATACCCCGGACAGGGCCCTCTTCACAGATACGCAGTATTTT	CATSDTPDRALFTDTQYF
TRBD1	TRBV5-1	TRBJ1-5	-	TGCGCCAGCAGCCCGGGGGACAGGGAGGGCAATCAGCCCCAGCATTTT	CASSPGDREGNQPQHF
-	TRBV9	TRBJ1-3	once	TGTGCCAGCAGCGTAGGCCTGAGCTCTGGAAACACCATATATTTT	CASSVGLSSGNTIYF
-	TRBV21-1	TRBJ2-3	-	TGTGCCAGCAGCAACCTCACTAGCGGATGCACAGATACGCAGTATTTT	CASSNLTSGCTDTQYF
-	TRBV3-1/TRBV3-2	TRBJ2-3	-	TGTGCCAGCAGCCTGCGGGCTAGCACAGATACGCAGTATTTT	CASSLRASTDTQYF
-	TRBV9	TRBJ2-7	-	TGTGCCAGCAGCTCCTCGCGAGGGTTGGGCTACGAGCAGTACTTC	CASSSSRGLGYEQYF
TRBD2	TRBV11-2	TRBJ2-3	-	TGTGCCAGCAGCGGGGGTGGGCTAGCGGGCCCGATGGATACGCAGTATTTT	CASSGGGLAGPMDTQYF
-	TRBV7-8	TRBJ2-7	-	TGTGCCAGCAGCTTGACAGTAGAAGGTATCTACGAGCAGTACTTC	CASSLTVEGIYEQYF
TRBD1	TRBV6-6	TRBJ1-6	-	TGTGCCAGCACAACAGGGGGGTCACCCCTCCACTTT	CASTTGGSPLHF
TRBD2	TRBV6-5	TRBJ2-3	-	TGTGCCAGCAGACGCCGGGGGGGCACAGATACGCAGTATTTT	CASRRRGGTDTQYF
-	TRBV4-1	TRBJ2-5	-	TGCGCCAGCAGCCAAGTGAATAGCGGAGAGACCCAGTACTTC	CASSQVNSGETQYF